Listed here is a single T cell receptor beta chain. This CDR3 region has 14 residues. With 4 bases removed from V and 0 bases from J, the gap between germline ends came to 7 bases. CDR1 is SGHTA, CDR2 FQGNSA, per germline. These data belong to a study of blood T cell repertoires in COVID-19. Study as a whole: The analysed material was cDNA or gDNA that came from T cells, B-cell-depleted T cells, or PBMCs.

As originally analysed: From reference gene primer amplification, estimates of nucleated cell counts were derived. The table came from immunoSEQ multiplex PCR; TCRdb's copy has only in-frame clones and leaves some out. The V and J calls and clone size were taken over from that table, and D and trimming were inferred from the DNA. Among some 250,000 clones listed, 75% to 90% were seen once. The genes are TRBV7-2 and TRBJ1-3, with D unresolved. Sequencing was carried out using peripheral blood. The source of this sequence is a man between 25 and 39 years old with active or convalescent COVID-19. The CDR3 DNA is TGTGCCAGCAGCTCACGAGTCTCTGGAAACACCATATATTTT. This gives the protein CASSSRVSGNTIYF.